The rows below give T cell receptor beta chains drawn from one sample of a study of blood T cell repertoires in COVID-19. Produced via immunoSEQ multiplex PCR; TCRdb's table is partial and in-frame only. Here the sample spans under 250,000 clones, about nine tenths being singletons. Sequenced: peripheral blood. The origin of the receptors is a woman aged 30 to 39 with COVID-19, enrolled during active disease. Each CDR3 is given with its conserved first and last residue. Rows give clone size only sometimes, using once, few, many, or a class for an expanded clone.

clone size	J gene	V gene	CDR3 length	CDR3 protein
-	TRBJ2-1	TRBV5-6	16	CASSLRWRDSYNEQFF
-	TRBJ2-3	TRBV11-3	14	CASSLGGDTDTQYF
once	TRBJ1-1	TRBV7-9	15	CASSRHGTQNTEAFF
-	TRBJ2-7	TRBV28	12	CASAGGFYEQYF
-	TRBJ2-3	TRBV5-8	13	CASSSPSTDTQYF
-	TRBJ1-2	TRBV29-1	17	CSAEDQGARTSNYGYTF
-	TRBJ2-1	TRBV3-1/TRBV3-2	16	CASSPSRAGGVNEQFF
few	TRBJ1-5	TRBV5-1	15	CASSLDGYSNQPQHF
-	TRBJ2-7	TRBV27	15	CASSLWGQTGDEQYF
-	TRBJ2-1	TRBV7-9	15	CASSLLAGIYNEQFF
once	TRBJ1-6	TRBV7-9	14	CASRPGQNNSPLHF
-	TRBJ1-4	TRBV7-8	16	CASSLLGRGTNEKLFF
many	TRBJ2-1	TRBV13	16	CASSPWDSRRHNEQFF
-	TRBJ1-6	TRBV30	14	CAWSMTGGDSPLHF